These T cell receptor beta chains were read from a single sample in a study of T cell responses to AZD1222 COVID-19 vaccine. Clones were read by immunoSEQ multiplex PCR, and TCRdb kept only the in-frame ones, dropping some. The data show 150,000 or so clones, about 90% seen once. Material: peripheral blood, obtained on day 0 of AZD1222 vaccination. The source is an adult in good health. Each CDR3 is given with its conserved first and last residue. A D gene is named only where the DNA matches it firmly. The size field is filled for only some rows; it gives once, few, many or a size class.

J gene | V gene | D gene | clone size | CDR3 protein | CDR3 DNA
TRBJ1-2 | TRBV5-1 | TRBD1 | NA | CASTLNFGQGVGDYGYTF | TGCGCCAGCACGCTTAACTTCGGACAGGGGGTTGGTGACTATGGCTACACCTTC
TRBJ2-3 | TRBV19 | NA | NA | CATQRRELTDTQYF | TGTGCCACCCAACGACGGGAGCTCACAGATACGCAGTATTTT
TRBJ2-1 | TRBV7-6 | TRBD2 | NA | CASSGLLGLAGNEQFF | TGTGCCAGCAGCGGACTGCTGGGACTAGCGGGCAATGAGCAGTTCTTC
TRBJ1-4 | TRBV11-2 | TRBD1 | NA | CASSFTGAGTNEKLFF | TGTGCCAGCAGCTTTACAGGGGCGGGAACTAATGAAAAACTGTTTTTT
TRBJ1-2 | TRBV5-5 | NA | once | CASSLGAGANYGYTF | TGTGCCAGCAGCTTGGGGGCAGGGGCTAACTATGGCTACACCTTC
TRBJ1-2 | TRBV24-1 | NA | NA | CATSDLQWESYGYTF | TGTGCCACCAGTGATTTGCAATGGGAGTCTTATGGCTACACCTTC
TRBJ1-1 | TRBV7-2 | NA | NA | CASSLYSRGGTEAFF | TGTGCCAGCAGCTTATATTCCAGGGGAGGTACTGAAGCTTTCTTT
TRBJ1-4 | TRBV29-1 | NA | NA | CSVDPGEGGEKLFF | TGCAGCGTTGACCCAGGGGAAGGAGGTGAAAAACTGTTTTTT
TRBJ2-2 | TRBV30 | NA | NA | CAWDGGRLTGELFF | TGTGCCTGGGATGGGGGGCGCCTCACCGGGGAGCTGTTTTTT
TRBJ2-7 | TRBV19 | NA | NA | CASRASGQAPYEQYF | TGTGCCAGTCGAGCATCAGGGCAGGCCCCCTACGAGCAGTACTTC
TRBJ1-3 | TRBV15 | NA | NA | CATSSAGDGNTIYF | TGTGCCACCAGCTCCGCAGGGGATGGAAACACCATATATTTT
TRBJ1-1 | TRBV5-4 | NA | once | CASSLVRGGTEAFF | TGTGCCAGCAGCTTGGTTAGGGGAGGGACTGAAGCTTTCTTT
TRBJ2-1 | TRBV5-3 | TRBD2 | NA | CVIRGTSGRSSYNEQFF | TGTGTAATACGTGGGACTAGCGGGAGGAGCTCCTACAATGAGCAGTTCTTC
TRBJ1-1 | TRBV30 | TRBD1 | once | CAWSGTGGFTEAFF | TGTGCCTGGAGCGGGACAGGGGGCTTCACTGAAGCTTTCTTT
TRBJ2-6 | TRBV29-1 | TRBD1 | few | CSVAGTGGYSGANVLTF | TGCAGCGTTGCGGGGACAGGTGGTTACTCTGGGGCCAACGTCCTGACTTTC
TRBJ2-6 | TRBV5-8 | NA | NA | CASSWDIFSAGANVLTF | TGTGCCAGCAGCTGGGACATTTTTAGCGCTGGGGCCAACGTCCTGACTTTC
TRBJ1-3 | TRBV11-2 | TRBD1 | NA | CASSLAGTVGGNTIYF | TGTGCCAGCAGCTTAGCCGGGACAGTAGGAGGAAACACCATATATTTT
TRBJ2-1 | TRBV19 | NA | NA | CASSYRGGEQFF | TGTGCCAGTAGCTACAGGGGAGGTGAGCAGTTCTTC
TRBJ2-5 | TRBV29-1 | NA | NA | CSVGEGSETQYF | TGCAGCGTTGGTGAGGGGTCAGAGACCCAGTACTTC
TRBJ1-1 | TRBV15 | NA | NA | CATSRRGGSLNTEAFF | TGTGCCACCAGCAGGAGGGGAGGGTCTCTGAACACTGAAGCTTTCTTT
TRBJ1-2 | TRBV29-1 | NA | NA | CSVEDTESYTF | TGCAGCGTTGAAGACACAGAGTCATACACCTTC
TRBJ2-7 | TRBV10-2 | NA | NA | CASSEERQPTYEQYF | TGCGCCAGCAGTGAAGAACGCCAACCCACCTACGAGCAGTACTTC
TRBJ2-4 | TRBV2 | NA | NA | CATQGFGNIQYF | TGTGCCACACAGGGTTTCGGAAACATTCAGTACTTC
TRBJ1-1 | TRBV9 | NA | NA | CASSAQTLNTEAFF | TGTGCCAGCAGCGCGCAGACCCTAAACACTGAAGCTTTCTTT
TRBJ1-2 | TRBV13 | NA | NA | CASSSRSTNYGYTF | TGTGCCAGCAGTTCCCGCAGTACTAACTATGGCTACACCTTC
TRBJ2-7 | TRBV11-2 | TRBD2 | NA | CASSPLRFPGGTYEQYF | TGTGCCAGCAGCCCCCTCAGGTTTCCGGGGGGAACCTACGAGCAGTACTTC
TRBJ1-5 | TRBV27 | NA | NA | CASSFTWGSGQPQHF | TGTGCCAGCAGCTTTACGTGGGGCAGTGGGCAGCCCCAGCATTTT
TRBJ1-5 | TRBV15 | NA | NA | CATSSRDQPQHF | TGTGCCACCAGCAGCCGGGATCAGCCCCAGCATTTT
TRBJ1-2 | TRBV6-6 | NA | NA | CASTLLGSDGYTF | TGTGCCAGCACCCTCTTGGGGTCTGACGGCTACACCTTC
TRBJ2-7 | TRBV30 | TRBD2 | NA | CAWSPGLAGTREQYF | TGTGCCTGGAGCCCCGGACTAGCGGGAACACGGGAGCAGTACTTC
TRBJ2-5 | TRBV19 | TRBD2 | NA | CASRTSGGVETQYF | TGTGCCAGTAGGACTAGCGGGGGAGTAGAGACCCAGTACTTC
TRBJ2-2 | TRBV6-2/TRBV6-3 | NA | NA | CASSYDTGELFF | TGTGCCAGCAGTTACGACACCGGGGAGCTGTTTTTT
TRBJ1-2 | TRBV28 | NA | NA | CASSLLNYGYTF | TGTGCCAGCAGTCTACTTAACTATGGCTACACCTTC
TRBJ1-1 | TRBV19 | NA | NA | CASSIGYTEAFF | TGTGCCAGTAGTATAGGGTACACTGAAGCTTTCTTT
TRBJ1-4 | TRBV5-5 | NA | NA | CASSPGVGPNEKLFF | TGTGCCAGCAGCCCGGGGGTGGGACCTAATGAAAAACTGTTTTTT
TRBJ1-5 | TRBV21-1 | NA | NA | CASSPRLHSNQPQHF | TGTGCCAGCAGCCCCAGGTTACATAGCAATCAGCCCCAGCATTTT
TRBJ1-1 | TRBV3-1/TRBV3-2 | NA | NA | CASSQGGGWVNTEAFF | TGTGCCAGCAGCCAAGGTGGGGGATGGGTGAACACTGAAGCTTTCTTT
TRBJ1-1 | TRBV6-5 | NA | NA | CASSFEPNTEAFF | TGTGCCAGCAGTTTTGAGCCGAACACTGAAGCTTTCTTT
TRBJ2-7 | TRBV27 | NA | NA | CASSFLRSSYEQYF | TGTGCCAGCAGTTTCCTGCGCAGCTCCTACGAGCAGTACTTC
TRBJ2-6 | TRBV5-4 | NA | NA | CASSPDGSGANVLTF | TGTGCCAGCAGCCCGGACGGCTCTGGGGCCAACGTCCTGACTTTC
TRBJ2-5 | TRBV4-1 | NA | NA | CASSQWGQETQYF | TGCGCCAGCAGCCAATGGGGCCAAGAGACCCAGTACTTC
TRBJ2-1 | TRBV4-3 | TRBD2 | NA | CASSQDTPSGEGNEQFF | TGCGCCAGCAGCCAAGATACTCCTAGCGGGGAGGGGAATGAGCAGTTCTTC
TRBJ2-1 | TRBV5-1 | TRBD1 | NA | CASSLGTGSSYNEQFF | TGCGCCAGCAGCTTAGGGACAGGGAGCTCCTACAATGAGCAGTTCTTC
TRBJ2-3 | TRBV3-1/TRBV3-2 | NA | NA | CASMLRSLCHTQYF | TGTGCCAGTATGCTACGATCCCTCTGCCATACGCAGTATTTT
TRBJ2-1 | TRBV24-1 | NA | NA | CATSDRSYNEQFF | TGTGCCACCAGTGATCGATCCTACAATGAGCAGTTCTTC